A single T cell receptor beta chain is shown here with its context. There is no known antigen for this receptor. Per-base qualities were not stored, and no clone one base away is much larger. Library generation was performed with the immunoSEQ multiplex PCR assay. The authors' analysis ran thus. A statistical classification framework was built to diagnose cytomegalovirus status from the catalog of TCR beta chain sequences. TCRdb limited this immuneACCESS table to in-frame rearrangements with V and J called. A share of clones is missing; checked studies link under half to unresolved V genes, and the rest is unexplained. For V, J and clone size, that table is used; D and trimming come from the DNA. Recorded for this sample are approximately 130,000 clones; more than 75% of them occurred a single time. Clones ranked in the top ten supply approximately 2% of the sample. The donors were included in the validation cohort of some 120 subjects, a group kept apart from the 666-subject first cohort.

V is shortened by 1 base, J by 0 bases, and the region joining them spans 3 bases. The germline V gene sets CDR1 to SGHTA and CDR2 to FQGNSA. CDR3 length: 14 amino acids, cysteine to phenylalanine. The sequence is cut down to CDR3 DNA, 42 bases in frame from base 1. The sample is drawn from a study of cytomegalovirus exposure and HLA in healthy donors (dated by TCRdb to 2017 to 2019). As for the study more broadly: A later analysis indicated that the 120 or so validation repertoires were generated on the platform also employed for the 720 or so repertoires of the first cohort. The study was designed to test whether signatures of past pathogen exposure could be identified by cataloging public T cell receptors. Besides the first cohort of roughly 640 subjects, a separate validation cohort made up of roughly 120 different subjects was used. The study combined high-throughput TCR immunosequencing, statistical association of individual TCRs with disease status, and machine learning to predict cytomegalovirus infection status. Here is what the overall study found, with its caveats: Most TCR sequences were observed very rarely across donors, whereas some public TCRs were present in many individuals. Three of the identified cytomegalovirus-associated TCR beta chains were confirmed in vitro to be specific for cytomegalovirus antigens. In both the original and validation cohorts, the classifier was reported to diagnose cytomegalovirus status with high specificity and sensitivity. The validation cohort had no HLA typing available for a later analysis, so co-occurrence within that cohort was assessed over all 120 or so repertoires. The study gave a list of some 150 TCR beta chains associated with cytomegalovirus. In a later analysis, TCRs clustered in the first cohort were found to also tend to co-occur in the 120 or so validation repertoires, with 94% of cluster scores above 0. The authors suggested that the approach could potentially be generalized to other disease states and immunological phenotypes.

The chain joins TRBV7-2 to TRBJ2-2; no D gene can be assigned with confidence. This clonotype originated in a young woman in good health and CMV-seronegative. Sequencing was carried out using PBMCs. Here the CDR3 is given as CASSLDTNTGELFF. The DNA sequence is given as TGTGCCAGCAGCTTAGACACGAACACCGGGGAGCTGTTTTTT.